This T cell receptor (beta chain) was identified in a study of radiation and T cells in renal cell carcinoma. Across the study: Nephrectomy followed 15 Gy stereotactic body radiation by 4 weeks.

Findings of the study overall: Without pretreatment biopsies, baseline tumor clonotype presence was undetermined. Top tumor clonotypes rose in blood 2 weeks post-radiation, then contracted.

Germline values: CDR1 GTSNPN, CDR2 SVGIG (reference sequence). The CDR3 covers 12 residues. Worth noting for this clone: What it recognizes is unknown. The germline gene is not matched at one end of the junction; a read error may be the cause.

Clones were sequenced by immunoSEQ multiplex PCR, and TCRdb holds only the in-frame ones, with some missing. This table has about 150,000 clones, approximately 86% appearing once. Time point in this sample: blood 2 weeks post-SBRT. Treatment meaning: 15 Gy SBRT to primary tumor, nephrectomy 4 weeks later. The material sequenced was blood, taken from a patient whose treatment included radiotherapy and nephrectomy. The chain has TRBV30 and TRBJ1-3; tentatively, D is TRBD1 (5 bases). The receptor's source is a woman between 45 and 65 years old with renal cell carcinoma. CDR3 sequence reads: CAYKGSGSTIYF. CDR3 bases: TGTGCCTACAAGGGGTCCGGAAGCACCATATATTTT.